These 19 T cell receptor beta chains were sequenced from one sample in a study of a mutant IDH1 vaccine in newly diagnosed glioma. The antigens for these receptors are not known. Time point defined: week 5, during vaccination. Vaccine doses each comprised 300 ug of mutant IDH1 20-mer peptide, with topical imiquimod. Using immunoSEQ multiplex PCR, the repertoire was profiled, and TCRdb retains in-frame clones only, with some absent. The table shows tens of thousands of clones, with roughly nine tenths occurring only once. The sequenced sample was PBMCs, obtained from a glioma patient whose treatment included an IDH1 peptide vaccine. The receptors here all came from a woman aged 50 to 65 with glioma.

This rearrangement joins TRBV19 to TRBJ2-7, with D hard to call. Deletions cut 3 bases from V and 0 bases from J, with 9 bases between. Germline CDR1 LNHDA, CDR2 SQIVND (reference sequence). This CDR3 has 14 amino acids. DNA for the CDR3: TGTGCCAGTAGTATTCAGATAAGCTCCTACGAGCAGTACTTC. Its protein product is CASSIQISSYEQYF.

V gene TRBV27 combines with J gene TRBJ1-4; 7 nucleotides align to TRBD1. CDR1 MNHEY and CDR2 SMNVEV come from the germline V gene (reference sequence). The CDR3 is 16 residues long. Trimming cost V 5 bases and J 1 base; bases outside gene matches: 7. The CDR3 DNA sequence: TGTGCCAGCAGTACCAACGACAGGGAAACTAATGAAAAACTGTTTTTT. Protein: CASSTNDRETNEKLFF.

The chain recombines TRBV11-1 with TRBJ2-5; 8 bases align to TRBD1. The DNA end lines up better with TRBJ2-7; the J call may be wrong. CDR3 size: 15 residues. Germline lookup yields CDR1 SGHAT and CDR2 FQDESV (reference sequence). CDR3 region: CASSLTGQGSYEQYF. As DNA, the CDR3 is TGTGCCAGCAGCTTAACTGGACAGGGATCCTACGAGCAGTACTTC.

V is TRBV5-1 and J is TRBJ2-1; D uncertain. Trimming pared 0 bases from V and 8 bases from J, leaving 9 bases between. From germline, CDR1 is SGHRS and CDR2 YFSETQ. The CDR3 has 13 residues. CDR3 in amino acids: CASSLERGDEQFF. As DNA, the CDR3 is TGCGCCAGCAGCTTGGAGCGCGGCGATGAGCAGTTCTTC.

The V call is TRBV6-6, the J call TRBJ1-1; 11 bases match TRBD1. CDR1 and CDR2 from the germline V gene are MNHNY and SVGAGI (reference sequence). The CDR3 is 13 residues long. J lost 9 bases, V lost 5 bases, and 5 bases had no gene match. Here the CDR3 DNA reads TGTGCCAGCAGTCACGGACAGGGGGCTAAAGCTTTCTTT. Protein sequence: CASSHGQGAKAFF.

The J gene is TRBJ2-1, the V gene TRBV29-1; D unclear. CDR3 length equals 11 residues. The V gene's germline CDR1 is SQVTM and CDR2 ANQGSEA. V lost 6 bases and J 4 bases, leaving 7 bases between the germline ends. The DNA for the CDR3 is TGCAGCGTGGCCAGGTACAATGAGCAGTTCTTC. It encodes CSVARYNEQFF.

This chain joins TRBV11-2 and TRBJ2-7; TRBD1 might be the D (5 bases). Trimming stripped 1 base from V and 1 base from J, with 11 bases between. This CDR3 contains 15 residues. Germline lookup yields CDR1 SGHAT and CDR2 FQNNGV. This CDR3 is CASSLGVGASYEQYF. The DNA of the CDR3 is TGTGCCAGCAGCTTAGGGGTAGGGGCATCCTACGAGCAGTACTTC.

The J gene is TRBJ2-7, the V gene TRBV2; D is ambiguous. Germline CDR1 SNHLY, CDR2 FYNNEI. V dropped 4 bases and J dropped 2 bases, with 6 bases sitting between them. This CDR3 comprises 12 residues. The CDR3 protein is CASSGGPYEQYF. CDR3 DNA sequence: TGTGCCAGCAGTGGAGGTCCCTACGAGCAGTACTTC.

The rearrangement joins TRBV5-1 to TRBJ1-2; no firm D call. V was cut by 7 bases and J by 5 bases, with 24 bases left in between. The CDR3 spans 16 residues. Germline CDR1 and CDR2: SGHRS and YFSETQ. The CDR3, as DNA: TGCGCCAGCCAAGAGGGCTTCGGTACCACGCCTTATGGCTACACCTTC. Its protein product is CASQEGFGTTPYGYTF. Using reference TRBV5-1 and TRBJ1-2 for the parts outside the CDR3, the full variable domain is KAGVTQTPRYLIKTRGQQVTLSCSPISGHRSVSWYQQTPGQGLQFLFEYFSETQRNKGNFPGRFSGRQFSNSRSEMNVSTLELGDSALYLCASQEGFGTTPYGYTFGSGTRLTVV.

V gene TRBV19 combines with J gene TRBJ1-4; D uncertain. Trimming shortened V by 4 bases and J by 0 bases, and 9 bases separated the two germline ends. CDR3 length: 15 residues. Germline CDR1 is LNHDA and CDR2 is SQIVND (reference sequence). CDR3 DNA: TGTGCCAGTAGTACTCACGGTGCAACTAATGAAAAACTGTTTTTT. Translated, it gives CASSTHGATNEKLFF.

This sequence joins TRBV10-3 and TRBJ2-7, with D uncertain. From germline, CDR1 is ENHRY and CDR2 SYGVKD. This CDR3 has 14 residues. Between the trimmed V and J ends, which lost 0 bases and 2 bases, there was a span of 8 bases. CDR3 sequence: CAISESGPTYEQYF. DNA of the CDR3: TGTGCCATCAGTGAGTCTGGGCCAACCTACGAGCAGTACTTC.

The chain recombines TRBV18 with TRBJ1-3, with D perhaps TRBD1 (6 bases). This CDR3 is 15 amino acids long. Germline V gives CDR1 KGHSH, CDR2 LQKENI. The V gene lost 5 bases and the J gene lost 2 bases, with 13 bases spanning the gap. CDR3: CASSSSGTTGNTIYF. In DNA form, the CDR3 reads TGTGCCAGCTCATCATCCGGGACAACTGGAAACACCATATATTTT.

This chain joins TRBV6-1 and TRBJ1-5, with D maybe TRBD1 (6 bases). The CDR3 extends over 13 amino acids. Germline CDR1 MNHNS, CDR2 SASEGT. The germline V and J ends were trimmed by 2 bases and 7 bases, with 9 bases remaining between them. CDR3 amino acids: CASSERGQQPQHF. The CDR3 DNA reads TGTGCCAGCAGTGAACGGGGGCAGCAGCCCCAGCATTTT.

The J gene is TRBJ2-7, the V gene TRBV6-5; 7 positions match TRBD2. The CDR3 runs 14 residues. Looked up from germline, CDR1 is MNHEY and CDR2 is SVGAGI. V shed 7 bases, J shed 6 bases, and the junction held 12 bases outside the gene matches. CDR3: CASTPVWRGTEQYF. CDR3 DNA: TGTGCCAGCACCCCAGTATGGCGGGGGACCGAGCAGTACTTC.

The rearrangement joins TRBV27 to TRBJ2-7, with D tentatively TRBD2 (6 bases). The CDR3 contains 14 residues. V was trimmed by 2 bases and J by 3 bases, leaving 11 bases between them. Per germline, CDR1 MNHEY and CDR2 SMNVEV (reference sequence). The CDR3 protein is CASSLKPGVYEQYF. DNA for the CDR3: TGTGCCAGCAGTTTAAAACCGGGGGTCTACGAGCAGTACTTC.

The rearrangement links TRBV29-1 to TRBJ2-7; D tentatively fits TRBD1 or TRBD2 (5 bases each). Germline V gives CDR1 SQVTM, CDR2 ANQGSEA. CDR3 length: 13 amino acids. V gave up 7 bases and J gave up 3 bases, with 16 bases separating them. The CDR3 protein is CSAHGASGYEQYF. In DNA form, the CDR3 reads TGCAGCGCCCACGGGGCGAGTGGCTACGAGCAGTACTTC.

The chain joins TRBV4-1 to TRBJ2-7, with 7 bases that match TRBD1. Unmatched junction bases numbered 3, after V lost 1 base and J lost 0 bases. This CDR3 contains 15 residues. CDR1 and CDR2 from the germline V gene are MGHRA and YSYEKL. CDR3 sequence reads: CASSQGQGGSYEQYF. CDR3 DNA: TGCGCCAGCAGCCAAGGACAGGGCGGCTCCTACGAGCAGTACTTC.

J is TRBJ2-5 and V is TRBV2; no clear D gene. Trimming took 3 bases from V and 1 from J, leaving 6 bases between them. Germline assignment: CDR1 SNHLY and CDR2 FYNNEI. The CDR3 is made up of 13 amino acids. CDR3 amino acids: CASSDMFQETQYF. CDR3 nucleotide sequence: TGTGCCAGCAGTGATATGTTCCAAGAGACCCAGTACTTC.

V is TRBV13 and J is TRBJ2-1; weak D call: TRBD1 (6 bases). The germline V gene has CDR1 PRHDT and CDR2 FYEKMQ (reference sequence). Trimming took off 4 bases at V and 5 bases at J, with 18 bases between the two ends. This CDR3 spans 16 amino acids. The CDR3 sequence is CASSSRLRTANNEQFF. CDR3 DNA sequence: TGTGCCAGCAGCTCCCGCCTGAGGACAGCAAACAATGAGCAGTTCTTC.